This T cell receptor beta chain was identified in a study of blood T cell repertoires in COVID-19. About the research overall: Samples representing acute and convalescent COVID-19 were sourced from the United States, Italy and Spain. PBMCs, B-cell-depleted T cells, or T cells provided the cDNA or gDNA that made up the material.

Original data processing: By means of reference gene primer amplification, nucleated cell counts were estimated. TCRdb's copy holds only in-frame clones and misses some; the assay was immunoSEQ multiplex PCR. That table is the source of V, J and clone size, and D and trimming were worked out from the DNA. The data contain around 300,000 clones, about nine tenths of them singletons. CDR1 is LNHDA and CDR2 is SQIVND in the germline V gene (reference sequence). V lost 6 bases to trimming and J lost 0 bases; unmatched junction nucleotides: 4. The CDR3 is 15 residues long. The specimen sequenced was peripheral blood. The TCR originated in a man in his fifties with active or convalescent COVID-19. The V gene is TRBV19, the J gene TRBJ1-5, with 8 positions matching TRBD1. For the CDR3, the DNA is TGTGCCAGTAGACAGGGGGGGTATAGCAATCAGCCCCAGCATTTT. Translating gives CASRQGGYSNQPQHF. The whole variable domain, filled in from reference TRBV19 and TRBJ1-5, reads DGGITQSPKYLFRKEGQNVTLSCEQNLNHDAMYWYRQDPGQGLRLIYYSQIVNDFQKGDIAEGYSVSREKKESFPLTVTSAQKNPTAFYLCASRQGGYSNQPQHFGDGTRLSIL.